The clone carrying this TCR beta chain was observed a handful of times. Clones were read by immunoSEQ multiplex PCR, and TCRdb kept only the in-frame ones, dropping some. The repertoire holds 65,000 to 95,000 clones, roughly 94% seen once, with roughly 9.8% in the top ten. This specimen belongs to a study of OX40 agonist ivuxolimab in advanced cancers. Germline V lookup: CDR1 ENHRY, CDR2 SYGVKD. The CDR3 runs 14 residues. The germline V and J ends were trimmed by 5 bases and 2 bases, with 10 bases remaining between them. The gene calls are TRBV10-3 and TRBJ1-5; D gene unclear. This sequence was found in an adult with an advanced solid tumor such as melanoma, head and neck, liver or kidney cancer. The sample consisted of CD4+ or CD8+ T cells sorted from blood, taken in a trial of the OX40 agonist ivuxolimab. The CDR3, as DNA: TGTGCCATCAGTCCCGGTGGGGGCAATCAGCCCCAGCATTTT. It translates to CAISPGGGNQPQHF.